This T cell receptor (beta chain) was recorded in a study of early T cells in non-severe SARS-CoV-2 infection (dated by TCRdb to the early 2020s). Study-level background: Bulk RNA from unsorted whole blood was used for TCR sequencing, so alpha and beta chains could not be paired.

A case-control design nested within a healthcare worker cohort in London, UK, was used, with weekly nasopharyngeal swab PCR tests and blood sampling performed. Healthcare workers were enrolled in the week of the UK lockdown, from 23 to 31 March 2020, and were followed every week for up to roughly 15 weeks. CDR1 and CDR2 are drawn from the germline V gene: SGHRS, YFSETQ. Inclusive of the bounding cysteine and phenylalanine, the CDR3 is 16 residues long. Only CDR3 DNA is held: 48 bases, read in frame from base 1. Cut back by 2 bases and 3 bases, the V and J ends lie 14 bases apart. For this clonotype: Which antigen it targets is not known. The record has no base qualities; no much larger clone is one base away.

Receptors were amplified or captured by 5' RACE. TCRdb shows the sequencer as NextSeq 500. In the TCR library protocol, unique molecular identifiers were attached to individual cDNA molecules to correct for PCR bias and sequencing error. Both TCR alpha and beta chains were sequenced, and tight co-correlation was observed between alpha and beta sequence abundances in each sample. Regarding the original processing steps: V gene, J gene and CDR3 annotation of TCR sequences was performed with Decombinator V4. Expanded TCRs were defined as changing significantly between any two time points under a Poisson model with p below 0.0001. TCR abundances were normalised to the total number of TCRs sequenced in each sample and reported as counts per million. TRAV1-2 paired with TRAJ12, TRAJ20 or TRAJ33 defined MAIT TCRs, while TRAV10 paired with TRAJ18 defined iNKT TCRs. VDJdb, accessed 1 November 2021, was searched for CMV, EBV and SARS-CoV-2 annotated TCRs, with TCRs annotated for multiple antigens excluded. In-frame beta chains were kept once TCRdb had trimmed the public reads at Q25 with fastp and called clones with MiXCR. Each entry merges the rows of one CDR3 protein and shows their most common DNA and genes. What appears here as the V and J calls and clone size reflects TCRdb's work, not the paper's. The sample table shows 25,000 to 35,000 distinct CDR3 sequences, and roughly 2.8% are seen once. Together, the top ten hold approximately 0.71% of the sample.

The full study reports these points: VDJdb matching was skewed toward anti-spike CD8 responses, so virus-specific expansions were likely underestimated and private and CD4 specificities were missed.

The receptor was derived from an adult who was a healthcare worker with PCR-confirmed SARS-CoV-2 infection or an uninfected control (not recorded which). The specimen was whole blood. Rearrangement joined TRBV5-1 to TRBJ2-2, with TRBD1 perhaps the D gene, on 5 matching bases. For the CDR3, the sequence is CASSFATSRDTGELFF. The nucleotides read TGCGCCAGCAGCTTCGCTACTTCCAGGGACACCGGGGAGCTGTTTTTT.